Below, 14 T cell receptor beta chains from the same sample are listed, as sequenced in a study of identical twins. TCRdb called the 5' RACE reads again in MiXCR, with one record for every CDR3 protein. This sample carries some 790,000 distinct CDR3 sequences, roughly 18% of them seen once, and the ten largest clones take about 12%. This sample was also put to use in a study of T cells expressing NK-cell markers.

Sequenced sample: PBMCs. The receptors come from a woman aged 18 to 35 in good health.

The chain uses TRBV29-1 and TRBJ2-1; D gene unclear. The CDR3 runs 10 residues. V was pared by 3 bases and J by 10 bases, with 7 bases between. CDR1 and CDR2 (germline): SQVTM, ANQGSEA. Written as DNA, the CDR3 is TGCAGCGTTGAGGGGATAGAGCAGTTCTTC. Its protein product is CSVEGIEQFF.

J is TRBJ1-5 and V is TRBV7-9; 7 bases agree with TRBD1. The germline gives CDR1 SEHNR, CDR2 FQNEAQ (reference sequence). The CDR3 extends over 14 amino acids. J lost 5 bases, V lost 8 bases, and 9 bases had no gene match. The CDR3 loop is CASFLTGRDQPQHF. CDR3 sequence (DNA): TGTGCCAGCTTCTTGACAGGGAGGGATCAGCCCCAGCATTTT.

V and J are TRBV19 and TRBJ2-5, with 7 bases lining up with TRBD2. Germline V gives CDR1 LNHDA, CDR2 SQIVND (reference sequence). V trimming: 5 bases; J trimming: 4 bases; junction bases outside the gene matches: 13. The CDR3 is 16 amino acids. The CDR3 region is CASSLREGAGGETQYF. The CDR3 DNA reads TGTGCCAGTAGTTTAAGGGAGGGAGCCGGAGGAGAGACCCAGTACTTC.

At least ten counts were recorded for this clonotype. This rearrangement joins TRBV12-3 or TRBV12-4 to TRBJ2-7; 8 bases align to TRBD1. V was clipped by 7 bases and J by 10 bases; unmatched bases: 15. The CDR3 extends over 14 amino acids. The CDR3, as DNA: TGTGCCAGCACCTCACTCGCTACAGGGGGAGGACAGTACTTC. As protein: CASTSLATGGGQYF.

This rearrangement joins TRBV5-1 to TRBJ2-3, with 9 bases matching TRBD2. This CDR3 has 17 residues. Germline trimming cut 0 bases from V and 4 bases from J; bases unmatched to any gene: 9. Germline values: CDR1 SGHRS, CDR2 YFSETQ. The CDR3 DNA sequence: TGCGCCAGCAGCTTGGTATCGGCTAGCGGGGCCGCAGATACGCAGTATTTT. It encodes CASSLVSASGAADTQYF.

This chain connects TRBV29-1 to TRBJ1-2; TRBD1 matches at 7 bases. V lost 4 bases, J lost 4 bases, and 9 bases stayed unmatched. Germline V gives CDR1 SQVTM, CDR2 ANQGSEA. This CDR3 contains 14 residues. This chain's CDR3 is CSVAPRDSLYGYTF. Here the CDR3 DNA reads TGCAGCGTTGCCCCCCGGGACAGCCTCTATGGCTACACCTTC. Full variable domain (outside the CDR3, taken from reference TRBV29-1 and TRBJ1-2): SAVISQKPSRDICQRGTSLTIQCQVDSQVTMMFWYRQQPGQSLTLIATANQGSEATYESGFVIDKFPISRPNLTFSTLTVSNMSPEDSSIYLCSVAPRDSLYGYTFGSGTRLTVV.

In its sample, this clonotype was seen a few times. The gene calls are TRBV5-1 and TRBJ2-1, with D unclear. The CDR3 length is 15 residues. V was trimmed by 2 bases and J by 1 base, leaving 10 bases between them. Germline V gene lookup returns CDR1 SGHRS and CDR2 YFSETQ. The CDR3 reads CASSFGGWSYNEQFF. CDR3 DNA: TGCGCCAGCAGCTTTGGTGGGTGGTCCTACAATGAGCAGTTCTTC.

This chain uses TRBV6-2 or TRBV6-3 with TRBJ2-1; 7 bases fit TRBD2. This CDR3 is 14 amino acids long. CDR1 is MNHEY, CDR2 SVGEGT, per germline. V shed 7 bases, J shed 5 bases, and the junction held 8 bases outside the gene matches. CDR3 region: CASKKNLADNEQFF. The CDR3 nucleotides are TGTGCCAGCAAGAAAAACCTAGCGGACAATGAGCAGTTCTTC.

The V gene is TRBV18, the J gene TRBJ1-2; D gene uncertain. In germline, CDR1 is KGHSH, CDR2 LQKENI. The CDR3 sequence is 14 residues long. The germline V and J ends were trimmed by 3 bases and 3 bases, with 11 bases remaining between them. This chain's CDR3 is CASSPGMLDYGYTF. DNA for the CDR3: TGTGCCAGCTCACCGGGAATGTTGGACTATGGCTACACCTTC.

This clonotype has only a few counts. Relative to the germline gene, one junction end is altered; a read error may explain this. The chain joins TRBV7-2 to TRBJ1-2; a possible D gene is TRBD1 (5 bases). This CDR3 region has 14 residues. Per the germline V gene, CDR1 is SGHTA and CDR2 is FQGNSA. The CDR3 DNA follows: TGTGCCAGCAGCTTAGTCGGGACTAAATATGGCTACACCTTC. This gives the protein CASSLVGTKYGYTF.

V usage is TRBV7-9 and J usage is TRBJ1-4, with D unclear. Germline V CDR1 and CDR2: SEHNR, FQNEAQ (reference sequence). CDR3 length: 14 residues. Trimming cost V 5 bases and J 6 bases, with 13 bases left between them. Here the CDR3 reads CASSSHRSDEKLFF. The CDR3 DNA is TGTGCCAGCAGCAGTCATCGGAGCGATGAAAAACTGTTTTTT.

This sequence joins TRBV7-2 and TRBJ2-3; 11 bases line up with TRBD2. Germline V gene lookup returns CDR1 SGHTA and CDR2 FQGNSA. The V segment lost 2 bases and the J segment 5 bases; nucleotides outside the gene matches: 3. This CDR3 is built from 15 residues. CDR3: CASSLIAGGLDTQYF. The CDR3, as DNA: TGTGCCAGCAGCTTAATAGCGGGAGGGCTAGATACGCAGTATTTT.

The chain is built from TRBV10-3 and TRBJ1-2; D is ambiguous. This CDR3 region has 13 residues. In germline, CDR1 is ENHRY, CDR2 SYGVKD. Trimming stripped 7 bases from V and 4 bases from J, with 13 bases between. The CDR3 sequence is CAITPGLTYGYTF. The CDR3 DNA reads TGTGCCATCACCCCCGGGCTGACCTATGGCTACACCTTC.

This clonotype turned up a few times. V gene TRBV20-1 combines with J gene TRBJ2-1; 12 bases match TRBD2. After removal of 5 bases from V and 6 bases from J, the junction contained 8 bases not matched to a gene. This CDR3 has 15 residues. The germline gives CDR1 DFQATT, CDR2 SNEGSKA (reference sequence). CDR3 nucleotide sequence: TGCAGTGCTCTGATACTAGCGGGAGGAGGCAATGAGCAGTTCTTC. Amino acid sequence: CSALILAGGGNEQFF.